This TCR beta chain was documented in a study of human T cells and chemical hapten exposure. General study results and limits: Patch test scores rose with PT1 expanded TCR counts, a positive correlation.

Looked up from germline, CDR1 is DFQATT and CDR2 is SNEGSKA (reference sequence). The CDR3 has 17 residues. Trimming at V came to 1 base and at J to 0 bases, leaving 2 bases not matched to a gene. There are many counts of this clonotype. Its antigen is currently unknown. The sample's time point: pre-sensitization, week 0. Treatment: therapeutic diphenylcyclopropenone sensitization with weekly scalp DPC. TCRdb independently ran MiXCR on the RACE reads; one entry per CDR3 protein. The sample records 350,000 to 400,000 distinct CDR3 sequences, 4% to 6% being singletons. The sequence derives from a woman aged 45-65 years with alopecia areata. Some clones in this sample may be carry-over from other donors' samples. The gene calls are TRBV20-1 and TRBJ2-6; 11 bases map to TRBD1. The sequencing used whole blood, collected in connection with sensitization to the hapten diphenylcyclopropenone (DPC). CDR3 DNA sequence: TGCAGTGCTAGAGTGGGGACAGGGGGCTCTGGGGCCAACGTCCTGACTTTC. Translated: CSARVGTGGSGANVLTF.